The following is a TCR beta chain sequence with its context. The data belong to a study of blood T cell repertoires in COVID-19. Study-level information: T cells, B-cell-depleted T cells, or PBMCs supplied cDNA or gDNA.

Method: immunoSEQ multiplex PCR; TCRdb's copy keeps in-frame clones and lacks some. The repertoire holds about 200,000 clones, around 84% seen once, with 3% to 3.5% in the top ten. This CDR3 region has 15 residues. Germline lookup yields CDR1 MNHEY and CDR2 SMNVEV (reference sequence). Trimming pared 3 bases from V and 0 bases from J, leaving 9 bases between. The V call is TRBV27, the J call TRBJ1-3, with D unclear. Material for sequencing was PBMCs or T cells enriched from blood (not recorded which). The clonotype was recovered from a woman between 25 and 40 years old who had been exposed to COVID-19. For the CDR3, the DNA is TGTGCCAGCAGTTTTTCCTTAAACTCTGGAAACACCATATATTTT. Residues: CASSFSLNSGNTIYF.